The 8 T cell receptor beta chains listed next were all sequenced from one sample in a study of blood T cell repertoires in COVID-19 (TCRdb year 2020). Library prep was done by the immunoSEQ multiplex PCR assay. In its TCRdb copy, this immuneACCESS table keeps in-frame sequences only and misses some clones. Where compared with another copy, unresolved V genes explain less than half of these, and the others have no known cause. The sample table records 430,000 or so clones; roughly 90% of these occur just once. In total, the top ten clones hold 1.8% of the sample. Sequencing was carried out using PBMCs or T cells enriched from blood (not recorded which). The origin of the receptors is a woman in her thirties or forties who had recovered from COVID-19.

This clone has a single count. The CDR3 DNA reads TGTGCCAGCAGCCCCGGCCCCGGGACAGGGGACACCGGGGAGCTGTTTTTT. Translating gives CASSPGPGTGDTGELFF. The V and J genes are TRBV11-3 and TRBJ2-2, with 10 bases matching TRBD1. This CDR3 is 17 amino acids long. CDR1 and CDR2 from the germline V gene are SGHNT and YENEEA. The V gene end was trimmed by 5 bases and the J gene end by 3 bases; junction bases not matched to a gene: 9.

V and J are TRBV3-1 (or the pseudogene TRBV3-2) and TRBJ1-2; 7 bases match TRBD1. V gave up 1 base and J gave up 6 bases; unmatched junction bases: 8. Germline loops: CDR1 LGHDT, CDR2 YNNKEL (reference sequence). CDR3 length equals 15 residues. CDR3 in amino acids: CASSQGPGGLNGYTF. The CDR3 DNA sequence: TGTGCCAGCAGCCAAGGTCCAGGGGGGTTAAATGGCTACACCTTC.

This chain connects TRBV27 to TRBJ2-5, with 9 bases lining up with TRBD1. Germline V lookup: CDR1 MNHEY, CDR2 SMNVEV (reference sequence). V lost 5 bases, J lost 2 bases, and 9 bases stayed unmatched. The CDR3 runs 16 residues. DNA for the CDR3: TGTGCCAGCAGTCTGGCTCCCGGGACAGGGCAAGAGACCCAGTACTTC. Translated, it gives CASSLAPGTGQETQYF.

The rearrangement joins TRBV5-1 to TRBJ2-7; the match to TRBD2 covers 10 bases. Per germline, CDR1 SGHRS and CDR2 YFSETQ. J was trimmed by 6 bases and V by 4 bases; bases with no gene match: 13. This CDR3 comprises 16 residues. DNA of the CDR3: TGCGCCAGCAGCACCGACCCTAGCGGGAGAGCCCCCGAGCAGTACTTC. Protein: CASSTDPSGRAPEQYF.

The rearrangement joins TRBV7-9 to TRBJ2-7, with D hard to call. The CDR3 sequence is 13 residues long. Trimming removed 2 bases from V and 3 bases from J, with 8 bases in between. Germline assignment: CDR1 SEHNR and CDR2 FQNEAQ (reference sequence). DNA for the CDR3: TGTGCCAGCAGCTTACCCCAGGACTACGAGCAGTACTTC. It codes for CASSLPQDYEQYF.

V gene TRBV12-5 combines with J gene TRBJ2-5, with TRBD2 identical over 8 bases. V lost 1 base, J lost 1 base, and 2 bases stayed unmatched. This CDR3 is 15 amino acids long. Per germline, CDR1 LGHNT and CDR2 FRNRAP. The CDR3, as DNA: TGTGCTAGTGGTTTGGCGGGGGGGCTCCAAGAGACCCAGTACTTC. Translating gives CASGLAGGLQETQYF.

The rearrangement joins TRBV11-2 to TRBJ2-7; TRBD2 matches at 7 bases. Germline CDR1 is SGHAT and CDR2 is FQNNGV. This CDR3 is built from 14 residues. After removal of 4 bases from V and 6 bases from J, the junction contained 9 bases not matched to a gene. CDR3 bases: TGTGCCAGCAGCTCATCACCCGGGGGGTTCGAGCAGTACTTC. Amino acid sequence: CASSSSPGGFEQYF.

The V call is TRBV7-2, the J call TRBJ2-7; 9 bases align to TRBD2. V was pared by 2 bases and J by 2 bases, with 4 bases of the junction left unmatched. Germline-derived CDR1 and CDR2 are SGHTA and FQGNSA. This CDR3 is 15 amino acids long. The chain's CDR3 is CASSLLAGPPYEQYF. DNA for the CDR3: TGTGCCAGCAGCTTACTAGCGGGACCCCCCTACGAGCAGTACTTC. Combining the CDR3 with reference TRBV7-2 and TRBJ2-7 gives the whole variable domain GAGVSQSPSNKVTEKGKDVELRCDPISGHTALYWYRQSLGQGLEFLIYFQGNSAPDKSGLPSDRFSAERTGGSVSTLTIQRTQQEDSAVYLCASSLLAGPPYEQYFGPGTRLTVT.